This TCR beta chain stems from a study of T-cell memory formation after mild COVID-19. This clonotype was found a few times. CDR3 size: 16 residues. CDR1 SGHRS and CDR2 YFSETQ come from the germline V gene. V was cut by 4 bases and J by 7 bases, with 21 bases left in between. TCRdb fed the 5' RACE reads into MiXCR, producing one record per CDR3 protein. The top ten clones hold roughly 23% of a sample with about 260,000 distinct CDR3 sequences, roughly 8% of them seen once. Sequencing input: PBMCs or a T cell subset sorted from them (not recorded which). This chain connects TRBV5-1 to TRBJ2-1, with no clear D. This receptor was taken from a man between 18 and 29 years old who had mild COVID-19 (a few samples of this study predate the infection). Cell type and time point are not known. CDR3 nucleotide sequence: TGCGCCAGCAGCCCCCTCCCTGTAGACAATTCGAATGAGCAGTTCTTC. This gives the protein CASSPLPVDNSNEQFF. Variable domain in full (rest from reference TRBV5-1 and TRBJ2-1): KAGVTQTPRYLIKTRGQQVTLSCSPISGHRSVSWYQQTPGQGLQFLFEYFSETQRNKGNFPGRFSGRQFSNSRSEMNVSTLELGDSALYLCASSPLPVDNSNEQFFGPGTRLTVL.